The 8 T cell receptor beta chains listed next were all sequenced from one sample in a study of identical twins. TCRdb redid the calling of the 5' RACE reads with MiXCR, one entry per CDR3 protein. The sample has approximately 220,000 distinct CDR3 sequences, around a tenth seen once. The sample was memory (CD45RO+) T cells sorted from blood. These receptors came from a woman aged 18 to 35 in good health.

This clonotype was observed a few times. The chain couples TRBV12-3 or TRBV12-4 to TRBJ2-1; D remains unclear. The CDR3 extends over 15 amino acids. V lost 1 base and J 5 bases, leaving 12 bases between the germline ends. The CDR3 bases are TGTGCCAGCAGTTTAGGTAGCTCGGGTAACAATGAGCAGTTCTTC. Its translation: CASSLGSSGNNEQFF.

V and J are TRBV7-3 and TRBJ2-7; D uncertain. Trimming stripped 1 base from V and 1 base from J, with 11 bases between. Germline CDR1 reads SGHTA; CDR2 reads FQGTGA. This CDR3 comprises 15 residues. The CDR3 sequence: CASSLSGAGSYEQYF. The DNA of the CDR3 is TGTGCCAGCAGCTTAAGTGGAGCCGGTTCCTACGAGCAGTACTTC.

In this sample, this clonotype turned up many times. This chain uses TRBV5-1 with TRBJ1-1; TRBD1 aligns across 9 bases. The ends lost 0 bases at V and 4 bases at J; junction bases unmatched: 10. Germline V gene lookup returns CDR1 SGHRS and CDR2 YFSETQ. The CDR3 contains 17 residues. Written as DNA, the CDR3 is TGCGCCAGCAGCTTGGGGTCAGGGACAGGGAGAACCACTGAAGCTTTCTTT. Protein: CASSLGSGTGRTTEAFF.

A few counts support this clonotype. The gene calls are TRBV5-1 and TRBJ1-2; perhaps TRBD1 as D (5 bases). CDR1 is SGHRS and CDR2 is YFSETQ in the germline V gene. Trimming left V 0 bases short and J 6 bases short, with 12 bases between. CDR3 size: 14 residues. The CDR3 coding sequence is TGCGCCAGCAGCTTGGAGAGTGGAGGGGATGGCTACACCTTC. Residues: CASSLESGGDGYTF.

This clonotype was seen at least ten times. The gene calls are TRBV3-1 and TRBJ2-4; possible D gene TRBD1, 5 bases. Trimming removed 4 bases at V and 0 bases at J, with 13 bases between. The CDR3 has 16 amino acids. Germline V gene data show CDR1 as LGHDT and CDR2 as YNNKEL (reference sequence). CDR3 sequence reads: CASSPLPGKAKNIQYF. For the CDR3, the DNA is TGTGCCAGCAGCCCCCTCCCAGGGAAAGCCAAAAACATTCAGTACTTC.

This chain links TRBV30 with TRBJ2-1; D possibly uses TRBD1 or TRBD2 (6 bases each). Trimming took 7 bases from V and 4 from J, leaving 14 bases between them. From germline, CDR1 is GTSNPN and CDR2 SVGIG (reference sequence). This CDR3 comprises 13 residues. The chain's CDR3 is CASTKGGYNEQFF. As DNA, the CDR3 is TGTGCCTCTACAAAGGGGGGATACAATGAGCAGTTCTTC.

The genes are TRBV3-1 and TRBJ1-5; TRBD1 might be the D (6 bases). The CDR3 is made up of 15 amino acids. Trimming removed 0 bases at V and 6 bases at J, with 12 bases between. CDR1 and CDR2 from the germline V gene are LGHDT and YNNKEL (reference sequence). CDR3 sequence reads: CASSQDGRGAQPQHF. Written as DNA, the CDR3 is TGTGCCAGCAGCCAAGATGGCAGGGGAGCTCAGCCCCAGCATTTT.

This clonotype was seen only a few times. The chain combines TRBV6-5 with TRBJ1-2; 8 bases line up with TRBD1. J was trimmed by 8 bases and V by 5 bases; bases with no gene match: 4. This CDR3 comprises 12 residues. Germline CDR1 reads MNHEY; CDR2 reads SVGAGI. The CDR3 DNA reads TGTGCCAGCAGTACAGGGGGTATCGGCTACACCTTC. Translating gives CASSTGGIGYTF.